The source of this TCR beta chain is a study of regulatory T cells in long-lasting Graves disease (dated by TCRdb to the early 2020s). For context, the study as a whole: Patients with newly diagnosed Graves' disease had been on antithyroid drugs for under 3 months. The study was registered as a clinical trial and conducted in China. Peripheral blood TCR sequencing and RNA sequencing compared persistent Graves' disease patients with newly diagnosed Graves' disease patients. TCR sequencing covered 13 persistent and roughly 20 newly diagnosed Graves' disease patients, 33 samples in total.

Preparation of the library involved multiplex PCR. TCRdb shows the sequencer as Illumina HiSeq 4000. TCR beta libraries were built with iRepertoire HTBI primers and Arm-PCR amplification of CDR3 regions. Before sequencing, the PCR products underwent gel purification. In the source study's methods: Gene usage analysis of CDR3 amino acid clonotypes used the 62 TRBV and approximately 13 TRBJ segments found across samples. COPE and FqMerger were used to merge filtered high-quality paired reads into contigs. Contigs were aligned with BLAST to IMGT TRBV, TRBD and TRBJ reference genes, and CDR3 was defined per IMGT. Any clonotype with a frequency above 0.1% was classified as a highly expanded clone. Shannon entropy served as the measure of repertoire diversity, while the Gini coefficient captured V-J evenness. A clonotype found in more than one individual was treated as public. TCRdb ran its own pipeline on the public reads, namely fastp trimming at Q25 and MiXCR clone calling, and kept in-frame beta chains. Under each unique CDR3 protein, matching rows form one entry showing the most common genes and DNA. TCRdb's processing, not the authors', yielded these V and J calls. Present in this sample are around 400,000 distinct CDR3 sequences, approximately 16% of which were seen just once. The ten largest clones represent roughly 7.7% of the sample.

The CDR3 goes from the cysteine to the phenylalanine over 13 residues. The retained sequence is limited to the CDR3, 39 bases, with the frame set at the first base. The germline V gene (reference sequence) sets CDR1 to GTSNPN and CDR2 to SVGIG. V is shortened by 4 bases, J by 0 bases, and the region joining them spans 9 bases. General findings and caveats noted by the study authors: A larger number of public clonotypes was shared among persistent patients (approximately 3,000) than among newly diagnosed patients (around 890). As a limitation, the authors acknowledged that the small sample size may reduce accuracy. Preferential use of TRBV28, TRBJ1-2 and TRBJ2-5 was observed in persistent disease, whereas TRBV20-1 and TRBJ2-1 were favored in newly diagnosed disease. Lower TCR Shannon entropy and fewer highly expanded clones were observed in persistent Graves' disease patients than in newly diagnosed patients, which suggested clonal expansion. Peripheral blood alone was examined, since thyroid tissue, which constituted the primary lesion, could not be accessed. Only the TCR beta chain was sequenced and analyzed.

Note on this clonotype: Its cognate antigen has yet to be identified. No much larger clone is present one base from it, and per-base qualities are unavailable.

What the time point label conveys for this sample: newly diagnosed GD, antithyroid drugs for less than 3 months. For both TCR sequencing and RNA sequencing, RNA was extracted from PBMCs in TRIzol. Graves' disease was diagnosed according to American Thyroid Association guidelines. The patients came from an endocrinology department in Xi'an, China. From each patient, 7.5 to 10 milliliters of peripheral blood was collected into an EDTA anticoagulant tube. Ficoll Paque Plus density gradient separation was used to isolate PBMCs, and no additional T cell sorting was done. An Agilent 2100 Bioanalyzer and agarose gel were used to assess RNA quality, and a NanoDrop 2000 was used to measure RNA concentration. These same data were also listed under a study on T cells in Graves' hyperthyroidism and ophthalmopathy. According to the second study: Graves' hyperthyroidism was defined as stable when no progression to ophthalmopathy occurred over 18 months of follow-up. Hyperthyroidism patients were newly diagnosed, had a disease duration of under 2 months, and were aged 18 to 65 years. Patients with uncontrolled infections, other autoimmune diseases, pregnancy or lactation were excluded. Diagnoses relied on clinical symptoms, serum thyroxine and TRAb, thyroid ultrasound and orbital computed tomography. A first-round RT-PCR of the TCR CDR3 used the HTBI primer set with the Qiagen OneStep RT-PCR kit. Most expanded thyroid clonotypes (frequency above 0.001) were also detected in blood, suggesting blood repertoires may reflect thyroid immune responses. Ophthalmopathy was separated from stable hyperthyroidism by a 13 V-J signature model, with just over 85% sensitivity and roughly 81% specificity obtained in cross-validation and 80%/75% obtained in testing. In validation, the model predicted progression to ophthalmopathy with around 71% sensitivity and roughly 75% specificity, a median of 6.5 months before onset. A discovery cohort of roughly 100 patients, about 43 with Graves' ophthalmopathy and more than 55 with stable Graves' hyperthyroidism, was used to find distinguishing TCR V-J signatures. Prospective prediction of ophthalmopathy was tested in an independent validation cohort of 18 to 20 hyperthyroidism patients and some 17 patients who later progressed to ophthalmopathy. The roughly 91 discovery patients were randomly divided into training and test sets at a 7:3 ratio. Thyroid tissue and blood T-cell repertoires from several Graves' hyperthyroidism patients were also compared in the study. Once sampling was done, hyperthyroidism patients were given methimazole at a starting dose of 30 mg daily, whereas ophthalmopathy patients were given high-dose intravenous methylprednisolone. Libraries were constructed in a second round of multiplex PCR, after which size selection and purification were carried out. Sequencing of the libraries was done on an Illumina HiSeq2000 using paired-end 100 bp reads. SOAPnuke was used to process the raw data, with reads discarded if the reads contained adapters or uncalled bases, had a mean Phred below 15, or lacked an exact constant-primer or identifier match. High-quality paired reads were merged using COPE v1.2.5, and each unique nucleotide sequence was defined as a clonotype. MiTCR v1.1 was used to align the clonotypes against IMGT TRBV, TRBD and TRBJ reference segments. The analysis was restricted to V-J combinations with a frequency above 0.0001, which together covered just over 98% of the repertoires. The TCS score was defined as F50 (clonal expansion) divided by E x V (chaos), with BLOSUM62-based TCRdist calculated between CDR3 peptides within each V-J. Welch's t-statistics and random forest reduced 450 to 600 V-J features to some 14, which were used in a naive Bayes classifier (R e1071). Sample size was not statistically predetermined, and blinding of investigators to group allocation was not performed. TCR Vbeta CDR3 sequencing of 120 to 150 peripheral blood samples (under 45 ophthalmopathy, approximately 80 hyperthyroidism and some 17 progressor patients) is reported in the paper.

The sequence derives from a woman between 40 and 50 years old with Graves disease. Donor details come from another sample of the same person, matched by shared clones. The V gene is TRBV30 and the J gene is TRBJ1-2; the D gene cannot be resolved reliably. Source: peripheral blood mononuclear cells (PBMCs), taken at new diagnosis, from a patient treated with antithyroid drugs. The CDR3 in this case is CAWTIPSNYGYTF. The base sequence is TGTGCCTGGACTATCCCGTCTAACTATGGCTACACCTTC. Outside the CDR3, residues come from the reference TRBV30 and TRBJ1-2 proteins, so the full variable domain is: SQTIHQWPATLVQPVGSPLSLECTVEGTSNPNLYWYRQAAGRGLQLLFYSVGIGQISSEVPQNLSASRPQDRQFILSSKKLLLSDSGFYLCAWTIPSNYGYTFGSGTRLTVV.